The clone carrying this T cell receptor beta chain was seen a few times. Its target is unknown. The sample belongs to a study of early T cells in non-severe SARS-CoV-2 infection. On the study more broadly: The input, bulk RNA from unsorted whole blood, was sequenced, and chains were unpaired. The study's findings and limits: The matching step, a VDJdb search, favored anti-spike CD8 responses and missed private and CD4 specificities.

The CDR3 has 14 amino acids. V dropped 6 bases and J dropped 4 bases, with 15 bases sitting between them. CDR1 is MNHEY, CDR2 SVGAGI, per germline. The library protocol tagged individual cDNA molecules with unique molecular identifiers. TCRdb reprocessed the 5' RACE reads with MiXCR, giving one entry per CDR3 protein. The sample contains tens of thousands of distinct CDR3 sequences, over 5% of which appear only once. This receptor was identified in an adult who was a healthcare worker with PCR-confirmed SARS-CoV-2 infection or an uninfected control (not recorded which). The sample comprised whole blood. The chain recombines TRBV6-5 with TRBJ1-1; D is ambiguous. CDR3 DNA: TGTGCCAGCAGCCGAAAGACCCGCACCACTGAAGCTTTCTTT. Translated, it gives CASSRKTRTTEAFF.